What follows is one T cell receptor beta chain and its context. The antigen remains undetermined. This entry is derived from a study of cytomegalovirus exposure and HLA in healthy donors. Study results and limitations: Cytomegalovirus status was reportedly diagnosed by the classifier with high sensitivity and specificity. Later genetic work tied a missense DCLRE1C variant to beta-chain V and J trimming. Per a later analysis, about 18,000 TCR beta sequences showed association with HLA alleles at 0.05 false discovery rate.

Looked up from germline, CDR1 is SGHNT and CDR2 is YENEEA. Trimming removed 1 base at V and 5 bases at J, with 11 bases between. The CDR3 runs 15 residues. The PCR ran on 60 Vbeta and 13 Jbeta primers. Profiling relied on immunoSEQ multiplex PCR, and the TCRdb table lists in-frame clones only, not all of them. The sample has some 100,000 clones; around three quarters are singletons. The chain links TRBV11-3 to TRBJ2-2, with a possible D match to TRBD1 (6 bases). This TCR was sampled from a woman aged 50 to 60 in good health and CMV-seropositive. The specimen sequenced was PBMCs. CDR3 in amino acids: CASSLGGDNTGELFF. The DNA of the CDR3 is TGTGCCAGCAGCTTAGGTGGGGACAATACCGGGGAGCTGTTTTTT.